The next 29 T cell receptor beta chains were all read from a single sample in a study of T cells in women clearing cervical HPV infection. Measured with immunoSEQ multiplex PCR; TCRdb has only the in-frame clones, and not every one. The specimen's table records approximately 37,000 clones. The sequenced material came from blood buffy coat. These receptors came from a woman between 18 and 70 years old with a cervical HPV16 infection that either progressed to CIN3+ or cleared (not recorded which).

In regard to this clone: The CDR3 end falls 3 residues outside the read, so it is completed with the germline J gene. The chain recombines TRBV19 with TRBJ2-6; 8 bases align to TRBD1. The CDR3 is 17 amino acids. Trimming took 9 bases from V and 2 from J; bases not matched to a gene: 12. Germline V gene sequence: CDR1 LNHDA, CDR2 SQIVND (reference sequence). The covered CDR3 bases are TGTGCCAGCACAACGGACAGGGAATTGGCTGGGGCCAACGTC. This gives the protein CASTTDRELAGANV. The entire CDR3 reads CASTTDRELAGANVLTF.

CDR3 DNA, as far as it was read: TGCAGTGCTAGAGACAGACGGGGCTCTGGAAACACC. Protein product: CSARDRRGSGNT. The CDR3 reads in full as CSARDRRGSGNTIYF. V gene TRBV20-1 combines with J gene TRBJ1-3; D unresolved. Read data end 3 residues before the CDR3 end; the end is taken from the germline J gene. The CDR3 loop spans 15 amino acids. From germline, CDR1 is DFQATT and CDR2 SNEGSKA (reference sequence). V lost 0 bases and J 0 bases, leaving 9 bases between the germline ends.

Regarding this clone: The read ends 3 residues shy of where the CDR3 ends; the end is completed using the germline J gene. This chain connects TRBV6-1 to TRBJ1-1, with a weak D call TRBD1 (5 bases). The V gene's germline CDR1 is MNHNS and CDR2 SASEGT. This CDR3 has 13 amino acids. The CDR3 sequence: CASSADQGITAFF. The DNA read from the CDR3 is TGTGCCAGCAGTGCCGACCAGGGTATAACG.

On this clone: The read halts 3 residues ahead of the CDR3 end, with the missing end drawn from the germline J gene. The chain has TRBV5-1 and TRBJ1-1; weak D call: TRBD1 (6 bases). Trimming removed 3 bases at V and 5 bases at J, with 14 bases between. The V gene's germline CDR1 is SGHRS and CDR2 YFSETQ. This CDR3 is built from 14 residues. CDR3 loop: CASSSGDRTTEAFF. The part of the CDR3 DNA that was read is TGCGCCAGCAGCTCCGGTGACAGGACGACTGAA.

A note on this clone: From the germline J gene comes the end of the CDR3, since the read stops 3 residues before it. The V call is TRBV7-8, the J call TRBJ2-2, with TRBD2 matching 9 bases. Germline trimming cut 0 bases from V and 8 bases from J; bases unmatched to any gene: 4. Germline CDR1 reads SGHVS; CDR2 reads FQNEAQ. This CDR3 has 15 amino acids. The CDR3 DNA, read in part, is TGTGCCAGCAGCTTAGCGCGGGGGGGCCAAGGGGAG. This gives the protein CASSLARGGQGE. The entire CDR3 reads CASSLARGGQGELFF.

On this clone itself: Sequencing ends 3 residues short of the CDR3 end; the germline J gene provides the rest. This chain connects TRBV19 to TRBJ1-6, with 8 bases that match TRBD1. Germline V gives CDR1 LNHDA, CDR2 SQIVND (reference sequence). The CDR3 totals 15 residues. V shed 6 bases and J 8 bases; nucleotides not matched to a gene: 9. CDR3 DNA, as far as it was read: TGTGCCAGTAGCTCATCCGGACAGGGTGATTCACCC. Translated, it gives CASSSSGQGDSP. The complete CDR3 reads CASSSSGQGDSPLHF.

CDR3 residues: CAWSNPGQTNYGYTF. CDR3 bases read: TGTGCCTGGAGTAACCCGGGACAGACTAACTATGGC. This chain joins TRBV30 and TRBJ1-2; TRBD1 matches 7 bases. The read ends 3 residues early relative to the CDR3; the germline J gene fills the gap. V shed 2 bases and J 0 bases; nucleotides not matched to a gene: 6. Germline V gene data show CDR1 as GTSNPN and CDR2 as SVGIG (reference sequence). The CDR3 spans 15 residues.

Concerning this clone: The read finishes 3 residues shy of the CDR3 end, and the germline J gene is used to complete it. The chain joins TRBV5-1 to TRBJ2-7, with 8 nucleotides matching TRBD1. Germline V gene lookup returns CDR1 SGHRS and CDR2 YFSETQ. J lost 5 bases, V lost 4 bases, and 2 bases had no gene match. The CDR3 covers 12 residues. The CDR3 spells CASSPGGHEQYF. The sequenced part of the CDR3 DNA is TGCGCCAGCAGCCCAGGGGGCCACGAG.

Concerning this clone itself: Coverage ceases 3 residues before the CDR3 finishes, and the germline J gene fills in the end. This chain links TRBV20-1 with TRBJ1-1, with a tentative D call TRBD1 (6 bases). The germline V and J ends were trimmed by 3 bases and 4 bases, with 18 bases remaining between them. CDR3 length: 15 amino acids. The germline CDR1 and CDR2 sequences are DFQATT and SNEGSKA (reference sequence). The CDR3 sequence: CSARAPPGDLTEAFF. The sequenced part of the CDR3 DNA is TGCAGTGCTAGGGCCCCTCCAGGGGACCTCACTGAA.

Concerning this clone: The CDR3 goes on 3 residues after the read ends, and that part is filled in from the germline J gene. This chain links TRBV20-1 with TRBJ2-3; 8 bases align to TRBD2. V lost 4 bases and J lost 3; bases outside the gene matches: 6. Per the germline V gene, CDR1 is DFQATT and CDR2 is SNEGSKA (reference sequence). CDR3 size: 14 residues. The CDR3 region is CSANGGAETDTQYF. The DNA read from the CDR3 is TGCAGTGCTAACGGGGGGGCCGAAACAGATACG.

Points on this clone: The read comes to an end 3 residues before the CDR3 does, leaving the germline J gene to fill in the end. The chain recombines TRBV19 with TRBJ2-7; 7 bases align to TRBD1. The CDR3 contains 14 residues. The trim removed 7 bases at V and 2 bases at J, leaving 8 bases unmatched. Germline V lookup: CDR1 LNHDA, CDR2 SQIVND (reference sequence). CDR3 loop: CASTRDRATYEQYF. Incomplete CDR3 DNA: TGTGCCAGTACTAGGGACAGAGCTACCTACGAG.

Turning to this clone: The read ends 3 residues shy of where the CDR3 ends; the end is completed using the germline J gene. Other DNA variants within this sample encode the same CDR3. The gene calls are TRBV5-1 and TRBJ2-3; D gene ambiguous. The CDR3 has 14 residues. The V end lost 2 bases, the J end lost 0 bases, and 7 bases lay between the germline ends. Germline assignment: CDR1 SGHRS and CDR2 YFSETQ. CDR3 in amino acids: CASSFITSTDTQYF. CDR3 bases read: TGCGCCAGCAGCTTTATCACTAGCACAGATACG.

As regards this clone: The read ends 3 residues shy of where the CDR3 ends; the end is completed using the germline J gene. V and J are TRBV19 and TRBJ1-1; 9 positions agree with TRBD1. Trimming removed 6 bases from V and 0 bases from J; junction bases left unmatched: 5. The CDR3 is 15 amino acids. Germline CDR1 LNHDA, CDR2 SQIVND (reference sequence). The CDR3: CASSRQGGLNTEAFF. The part of the CDR3 DNA that was read is TGTGCCAGTAGCAGACAGGGGGGATTGAACACTGAA. Looking up the rest from reference TRBV19 and TRBJ1-1 gives the full variable domain: DGGITQSPKYLFRKEGQNVTLSCEQNLNHDAMYWYRQDPGQGLRLIYYSQIVNDFQKGDIAEGYSVSREKKESFPLTVTSAQKNPTAFYLCASSRQGGLNTEAFFGQGTRLTVV.

With respect to this clone: The sequence runs out 3 residues before the end of the CDR3; the remainder is reconstructed from the germline J gene. V is TRBV7-9 and J is TRBJ2-7; 7 nucleotides agree with TRBD2. The CDR3 is 15 residues long. Trimming at V came to 3 bases and at J to 0 bases, leaving 5 bases not matched to a gene. Per germline, CDR1 SEHNR and CDR2 FQNEAQ (reference sequence). The CDR3 region is CASSFVGGGSYEQYF. The covered CDR3 bases are TGTGCCAGCAGCTTTGTTGGCGGGGGCTCCTACGAG.

A remark on this clone: The read ends 3 residues shy of where the CDR3 ends; the end is completed using the germline J gene. The genes are TRBV19 and TRBJ2-2; a possible D gene is TRBD1 (5 bases). The length of the CDR3 is 17 residues. Germline CDR1 LNHDA, CDR2 SQIVND (reference sequence). The DNA read from the CDR3 is TGTGCCAGTAGCTTAAGAGGCAGGAGCTCTGGGGCCAACGTG. Translating gives CASSLRGRSSGANV. From start to end, the CDR3 is CASSLRGRSSGANVLFF.

Concerning this clone: The read finishes 3 residues shy of the CDR3 end, and the germline J gene is used to complete it. The V call is TRBV7-9, the J call TRBJ1-2, with D perhaps matching TRBD1 (6 bases). The germline gives CDR1 SEHNR, CDR2 FQNEAQ (reference sequence). The CDR3 spans 15 residues. This CDR3 is CASSLGDTWDNDYTF. The DNA read from the CDR3 is TGTGCCAGCAGCTTAGGGGATACATGGGACAATGAC.

As concerns this clone: The CDR3 is cut off 3 residues early in the read; its end comes from the germline J gene. This sequence joins TRBV5-1 and TRBJ2-3; 8 bases map to TRBD2. Trimming cost V 4 bases and J 1 base; bases outside gene matches: 5. The CDR3 consists of 15 residues. Germline V gives CDR1 SGHRS, CDR2 YFSETQ. The CDR3 loop is CASSAASGRTDTQYF. CDR3 DNA (partial): TGCGCCAGCAGCGCCGCTAGCGGGCGCACAGATACG.

Notes on this clone: The DNA ends 3 residues before the CDR3 does, and the rest of the CDR3 is filled in from the germline J gene. This chain uses TRBV7-3 with TRBJ1-1; no clear D. Germline V gene data show CDR1 as SGHTA and CDR2 as FQGTGA. V lost 5 bases to trimming and J lost 0 bases, with 10 bases between them. The CDR3 length is 14 residues. The CDR3 loop is CASSRSDMNTEAFF. Incomplete CDR3 DNA: TGTGCCAGCAGCAGGTCAGATATGAACACTGAA.

On this clone itself: The read terminates 3 residues before the CDR3 end, so the remaining end is supplied by the germline J gene. The chain couples TRBV18 to TRBJ1-1; 7 positions agree with TRBD1. The CDR3 is 15 amino acids. Germline V lookup: CDR1 KGHSH, CDR2 LQKENI. The CDR3 protein is CASSPRQGVQETAFF. The sequenced CDR3 bases are TGTGCCAGCTCACCTCGGCAGGGGGTACAGGAGACA.

CDR3 bases read: TGTGCCAGCAGTTTTTCGGGGGAGGAGCCCTCCTACGAG. Encoded protein: CASSFSGEEPSYE. In full, the CDR3 is CASSFSGEEPSYEQYF. This rearrangement joins TRBV28 to TRBJ2-7; D possibly corresponds to TRBD2 (6 bases). The read is 3 residues too short to cover the CDR3 end, so that end is filled in from the germline J gene. The germline V gene has CDR1 MDHEN and CDR2 SYDVKM. The CDR3 covers 16 residues. The V gene lost 3 bases and the J gene lost 0 bases, with 15 bases spanning the gap.

Regarding this clone: Read sequence stops 3 residues before the CDR3 end, and the germline J gene provides the missing end. V is TRBV7-9 and J is TRBJ2-7; a weak D match, TRBD1 (5 bases). The germline CDR1 and CDR2 sequences are SEHNR and FQNEAQ (reference sequence). The CDR3 runs 14 residues. The ends were cut back, 5 bases at V and 3 bases at J, with 14 bases in the middle. CDR3 loop: CASSPPDTNYEQYF. The part of the CDR3 DNA that was read is TGTGCCAGCAGCCCACCGGACACGAACTACGAG.

As for this clone: The CDR3 goes on 3 residues after the read ends, and that part is filled in from the germline J gene. V usage is TRBV27 and J usage is TRBJ2-3; 10 bases align to TRBD1. Looked up from germline, CDR1 is MNHEY and CDR2 is SMNVEV (reference sequence). The CDR3 is 16 residues long. V dropped 0 bases and J dropped 5; count of bases not matched to a gene: 5. CDR3 loop: CASSLSRGDRGDTQYF. The CDR3 DNA, read in part, is TGTGCCAGCAGTTTATCGAGGGGGGACAGGGGAGATACG.

Regarding this clone: The observed sequence ends 3 residues before the CDR3 terminus, with the missing tail filled in from the germline J gene. This rearrangement joins TRBV30 to TRBJ1-2; maybe TRBD1 (5 bases). The CDR3 runs 12 residues. Germline CDR1 and CDR2: GTSNPN and SVGIG (reference sequence). The CDR3 sequence is CAWSVMGGGYTF. CDR3 DNA, as far as it was read: TGTGCCTGGAGTGTAATGGGGGGAGGC. The variable domain in full, completed from reference TRBV30 and TRBJ1-2, reads SQTIHQWPATLVQPVGSPLSLECTVEGTSNPNLYWYRQAAGRGLQLLFYSVGIGQISSEVPQNLSASRPQDRQFILSSKKLLLSDSGFYLCAWSVMGGGYTFGSGTRLTVV.

In regard to this clone: The read finishes 3 residues shy of the CDR3 end, and the germline J gene is used to complete it. This specimen includes other DNA sequences encoding the same CDR3. The chain combines TRBV7-9 with TRBJ1-1; 8 nucleotides line up with TRBD1. The CDR3 is 14 amino acids. Trimming at V came to 5 bases and at J to 4 bases, leaving 6 bases not matched to a gene. CDR1 and CDR2 from the germline V gene are SEHNR and FQNEAQ (reference sequence). The CDR3 bases that were read are TGTGCCAGCAGCCCAGGGACAGGTGGCACTGAA. Translation gives CASSPGTGGTE. The whole CDR3 sequence is CASSPGTGGTEAFF. Full variable domain (remainder filled in from reference TRBV7-9 and TRBJ1-1): DTGVSQNPRHKITKRGQNVTFRCDPISEHNRLYWYRQTLGQGPEFLTYFQNEAQLEKSRLLSDRFSAERPKGSFSTLEIQRTEQGDSAMYLCASSPGTGGTEAFFGQGTRLTVV.

On this clone: Read coverage stops 3 residues before the CDR3 terminus; the germline J gene supplies the remainder. The chain couples TRBV20-1 to TRBJ2-2; D is perhaps TRBD1 (6 bases). The germline gives CDR1 DFQATT, CDR2 SNEGSKA (reference sequence). V was cut by 4 bases and J by 2 bases, with 11 bases left in between. The CDR3 runs to 14 residues. The covered CDR3 bases are TGCAGTGCTATCGCAGGGGTAAACACCGGGGAG. Its protein product is CSAIAGVNTGE. The whole CDR3 protein reads CSAIAGVNTGELFF.

On this clone: The read ends 3 residues shy of where the CDR3 ends; the end is completed using the germline J gene. The rearrangement uses TRBV7-9 and TRBJ2-7, with D possibly being TRBD2 (6 bases). Germline-derived CDR1 and CDR2 are SEHNR and FQNEAQ (reference sequence). Trimming pared 2 bases from V and 5 bases from J, leaving 16 bases between. The length of the CDR3 is 15 residues. The covered CDR3 bases are TGTGCCAGCAGCTTAAGCGGATCTAGCGCGGACGAG. This sequence encodes CASSLSGSSADE. The full-length CDR3 reads as CASSLSGSSADEQYF.

The CDR3 region is CASSVGTVYEQYF. The DNA read from the CDR3 is TGCGCCAGCAGTGTTGGGACAGTCTACGAG. The chain couples TRBV10-1 to TRBJ2-7, with 7 bases that match TRBD1. The sequence runs out 3 residues before the end of the CDR3; the remainder is reconstructed from the germline J gene. Trimming cost V 4 bases and J 3 bases; bases outside gene matches: 3. CDR3 length: 13 residues. Germline CDR1 and CDR2: WNHNN and SYGVQD (reference sequence).

On this clone: The read ends 3 residues before the CDR3 terminus; that terminus is restored from the germline J gene. This chain connects TRBV10-3 to TRBJ2-1; 7 bases fit TRBD1. V lost 5 bases to trimming and J lost 8 bases; unmatched junction nucleotides: 6. There are 13 residues in the CDR3. In germline, CDR1 is ENHRY, CDR2 SYGVKD. CDR3 bases read: TGTGCCATCAGTCAAACAGGGGTCGATGAG. Protein sequence: CAISQTGVDE. The whole CDR3 protein is CAISQTGVDEQFF.

Concerning this clone itself: The read halts 3 residues ahead of the CDR3 end, with the missing end drawn from the germline J gene. The chain uses TRBV20-1 and TRBJ2-7, with D hard to call. There are 12 residues in the CDR3. Germline V gene lookup returns CDR1 DFQATT and CDR2 SNEGSKA (reference sequence). Trimming removed 4 bases from V and 1 base from J, with 8 bases in between. This CDR3 reads CSAIFQSYEQYF. The CDR3 bases that were read are TGCAGTGCTATTTTCCAATCCTACGAG.